These 27 T cell receptor beta chains were sequenced from one sample in a study of blood T cells in healthy people across ages. Together with a sample-barcoded 5' primer, a J-beta primer mix was included in a second PCR lasting about 7 to 12 cycles. TCRdb re-derived calls from the 5' RACE reads in MiXCR, one entry per CDR3 protein. Seen here are around 1,000,000 distinct CDR3 sequences, approximately 25% observed once, and the top ten hold approximately 0.79%. This same sample was also part of a study on T cells of mothers and their children.

Material for sequencing was blood. These TCRs come from a girl aged 2-9 years in good health.

The genes are TRBV6-5 and TRBJ2-7, with TRBD1 matching over 8 bases. V dropped 6 bases and J dropped 3; count of bases not matched to a gene: 10. The CDR3 is made up of 15 amino acids. Looked up from germline, CDR1 is MNHEY and CDR2 is SVGAGI. This chain's CDR3 is CASSGQGPTVYEQYF. The CDR3 region has the DNA TGTGCCAGCAGCGGACAGGGCCCCACGGTCTACGAGCAGTACTTC.

V and J are TRBV6-5 and TRBJ2-5, with D maybe TRBD1 (5 bases). TRBJ2-1 explains the end of the DNA better; the J call may be wrong. The CDR3 has 12 amino acids. Germline CDR1 reads MNHEY; CDR2 reads SVGAGI. CDR3 sequence (DNA): TGTGCCACCCTCGAAGGTAGGGGTGAGCAGTTCTTC. Protein: CATLEGRGEQFF.

This clonotype was counted a few times. The J gene is TRBJ2-7, the V gene TRBV4-1, with 9 bases identical to TRBD2. The ends lost 2 bases at V and 4 bases at J; junction bases unmatched: 18. Per the germline V gene, CDR1 is MGHRA and CDR2 is YSYEKL. There are 19 residues in the CDR3. In nucleotides, the CDR3 is TGCGCCAGCAGCCAATACCCGGGGGCGGGAGGGTCGACTAGTTACGAGCAGTACTTC. Protein: CASSQYPGAGGSTSYEQYF.

The chain combines TRBV4-2 with TRBJ2-2; 7 nucleotides align to TRBD1. Germline V gene lookup returns CDR1 LGHNA and CDR2 YNFKEQ. The CDR3 contains 16 residues. Unmatched junction bases numbered 7, after V lost 0 bases and J lost 6 bases. The CDR3 bases are TGTGCCAGCAGCCAAGATTTCCGGCAGGGGGCCGGGGAGCTGTTTTTT. Residues: CASSQDFRQGAGELFF.

The J gene is TRBJ2-5, the V gene TRBV3-1, with 9 positions matching TRBD1. The DNA end lines up better with TRBJ2-7; the J call may be wrong. The length of the CDR3 is 15 residues. From germline, CDR1 is LGHDT and CDR2 YNNKEL (reference sequence). The CDR3 nucleotides read TGTGCCAGCGGGACAGGGACCTTCAGCTCCTACGAGCAGTACTTC. Translating gives CASGTGTFSSYEQYF.

Notes on this clonotype: One junction end disagrees with the germline gene, perhaps due to a read error. The V and J genes are TRBV7-9 and TRBJ2-1, with 9 bases aligning to TRBD2. The V gene's germline CDR1 is SEHNR and CDR2 FQNEAQ (reference sequence). This CDR3 has 15 amino acids. CDR3 residues: CASSSSSGVYDEQFF. The CDR3 DNA reads TGTGCCAGCAGCTCTTCTAGCGGGGTCTACGATGAGCAGTTCTTC.

The chain carries TRBV5-1 and TRBJ2-5; 10 bases map to TRBD2. CDR1 and CDR2 (germline): SGHRS, YFSETQ. V dropped 0 bases and J dropped 5; count of bases not matched to a gene: 16. The CDR3 is 19 residues long. Here the CDR3 DNA reads TGCGCCAGCAGCTTGGATTTGGAGGGACTAGCGTGGAATGTGGAGACCCAGTACTTC. Translating gives CASSLDLEGLAWNVETQYF.

The sample holds a few counts of this clonotype. The genes are TRBV5-1 and TRBJ2-1; D unclear. Gene TRBJ2-7 matches the end of the DNA better, so the J call may be wrong. CDR3 length equals 15 residues. Germline V CDR1 and CDR2: SGHRS, YFSETQ. CDR3 in DNA: TGCGCCAGCAGCTCATCGGAACTGGTTTTGGGGGAGCAGTACTTC. This translates into CASSSSELVLGEQYF.

This clonotype was seen a handful of times. The chain has TRBV9 and TRBJ2-7, with D possibly matching TRBD2 (6 bases). With 0 bases removed from V and 6 bases from J, the gap between germline ends came to 13 bases. This CDR3 has 14 amino acids. The germline gives CDR1 SGDLS, CDR2 YYNGEE. CDR3 in amino acids: CASSVGGEIAEQYF. For the CDR3, the DNA is TGTGCCAGCAGCGTAGGGGGGGAGATTGCCGAGCAGTACTTC.

On this clonotype: The conserved phenylalanine or tryptophan is not found at the CDR3 terminus, so this likely reflects a read error. The chain combines TRBV25-1 with TRBJ1-5; D unclear. V was trimmed by 7 bases and J by 3 bases, leaving 7 bases between them. This CDR3 is 12 amino acids long. In germline, CDR1 is MGHDK, CDR2 SYGVNS. CDR3 in DNA: TGTGCCAGCATAGGGCTCAATCAGCCCCAGCATCTT. Encoded protein: CASIGLNQPQHL.

The rearrangement uses TRBV4-1 and TRBJ1-1; 8 bases are shared with TRBD1. Germline assignment: CDR1 MGHRA and CDR2 YSYEKL. CDR3 size: 15 residues. With 1 base clipped from V and 4 bases from J, the junction kept 5 bases outside the gene matches. The CDR3 reads CASSQAQGASTEAFF. The CDR3 DNA reads as TGCGCCAGCAGCCAAGCCCAGGGGGCGAGCACTGAAGCTTTCTTT.

V usage is TRBV6-2 or TRBV6-3 and J usage is TRBJ2-7; D is perhaps TRBD1 or TRBD2 (6 bases each). V lost 6 bases and J 6 bases, leaving 15 bases between the germline ends. The CDR3 loop spans 13 amino acids. Looked up from germline, CDR1 is MNHEY and CDR2 is SVGEGT. CDR3 sequence reads: CASSREEGGEQYF. CDR3 nucleotide sequence: TGTGCCAGCAGCCGCGAAGAGGGGGGCGAGCAGTACTTC.

To note about this clonotype: At one of its ends the junction is not consistent with the germline gene, which may arise from a read error. The chain combines TRBV6-1 with TRBJ2-3; 12 bases line up with TRBD1. This CDR3 spans 16 amino acids. CDR1 and CDR2 (germline): MNHNS, SASEGT. The CDR3 reads CASSRRDRGPTDTQYF. CDR3 nucleotide sequence: TGCGCCAGCAGCCGCCGGGACAGGGGGCCGACAGATACGCAGTATTTT.

This clonotype was seen only a few times. The chain combines TRBV9 with TRBJ1-1, with a possible D match to TRBD1 (5 bases). Trimming cost V 3 bases and J 6 bases, with 9 bases left between them. CDR3 length: 12 residues. Looked up from germline, CDR1 is SGDLS and CDR2 is YYNGEE. CDR3 in amino acids: CASSAWGAEAFF. The CDR3 bases are TGTGCCAGCAGCGCCTGGGGGGCTGAAGCTTTCTTT.

As for this clonotype: An end of the junction differs from the germline gene, which may be a read error. This chain connects TRBV5-4 to TRBJ2-7; 9 bases line up with TRBD1. In germline, CDR1 is SGHNT, CDR2 YYREEE (reference sequence). The CDR3 extends over 13 amino acids. CDR3 nucleotides: TGTGCCAGCAGTAGGGACAGGGACTACAAGCAGTACTTC. It is translated as CASSRDRDYKQYF.

This clonotype was picked up a small number of times. The rearrangement links TRBV28 to TRBJ2-3; no clear D. Per the germline V gene, CDR1 is MDHEN and CDR2 is SYDVKM. Deletions cut 3 bases from V and 5 bases from J, with 9 bases between. The CDR3 loop spans 13 amino acids. The CDR3 coding sequence is TGTGCCAGCAGTTTGATGGCCGGAGATACGCAGTATTTT. Its protein product is CASSLMAGDTQYF.

This rearrangement joins TRBV7-2 to TRBJ2-3; no reliable D call. Germline loops: CDR1 SGHTA, CDR2 FQGNSA. The CDR3 sequence is 13 residues long. V shed 1 base and J shed 7 bases, with 9 bases lying between them. CDR3 protein: CASSLDSRNTQYF. The CDR3 coding sequence is TGTGCCAGCAGCTTAGATTCTCGAAATACGCAGTATTTT.

The chain recombines TRBV4-3 with TRBJ2-5; 7 bases line up with TRBD2. Germline CDR1 is LGHNA and CDR2 is YSLEER. The CDR3 runs to 15 residues. Trimming cost V 4 bases and J 2 bases; bases outside gene matches: 7. This CDR3 reads CASSPGGGGQETQYF. In nucleotides, the CDR3 is TGCGCCAGCAGCCCTGGAGGCGGGGGACAAGAGACCCAGTACTTC.

The chain carries TRBV7-9 and TRBJ1-1; D is perhaps TRBD1 (5 bases). The CDR3 extends over 14 amino acids. Trimming cost V 0 bases and J 4 bases, with 9 bases left between them. CDR1 and CDR2 (germline): SEHNR, FQNEAQ (reference sequence). The CDR3 DNA follows: TGTGCCAGCAGCTTAGCGGGGCCTTTCACTGAAGCTTTCTTT. This translates into CASSLAGPFTEAFF.

The rearrangement joins TRBV7-9 to TRBJ2-3, with a tentative D call TRBD2 (6 bases). This CDR3 has 16 residues. The ends were cut back, 4 bases at V and 2 bases at J, with 16 bases in the middle. Germline assignment: CDR1 SEHNR and CDR2 FQNEAQ (reference sequence). The CDR3 protein is CASSSVGGGVTDTQYF. The CDR3 nucleotides are TGTGCCAGCAGCTCTGTTGGCGGCGGGGTCACAGATACGCAGTATTTT.

This clonotype turned up a few times. The chain couples TRBV4-1 to TRBJ2-7; weak D call: TRBD1 (5 bases). This CDR3 is built from 17 residues. The germline gives CDR1 MGHRA, CDR2 YSYEKL. The V gene lost 0 bases and the J gene lost 0 bases, with 15 bases spanning the gap. The CDR3 spells CASSQDSGAPGSYEQYF. CDR3 DNA: TGCGCCAGCAGCCAAGATAGTGGGGCCCCAGGCTCCTACGAGCAGTACTTC.

The genes are TRBV7-6 and TRBJ2-2, with TRBD1 identical over 7 bases. The germline gives CDR1 SGHVS, CDR2 FNYEAQ. V shed 6 bases and J 3 bases; nucleotides not matched to a gene: 10. CDR3 size: 16 residues. DNA for the CDR3: TGTGCCAGCAGTCTAACCGGGACAGCGGACACCGGGGAGCTGTTTTTT. Its translation is CASSLTGTADTGELFF.

The chain joins TRBV7-8 to TRBJ2-7; the match to TRBD1 covers 7 bases. The CDR3 runs 15 residues. The germline V gene has CDR1 SGHVS and CDR2 FQNEAQ. V shed 5 bases, J shed 1 base, and the junction held 8 bases outside the gene matches. CDR3 nucleotide sequence: TGTGCCAGCAGCCCTTACAGGGGACCGTCCTACGAGCAGTACTTC. This translates into CASSPYRGPSYEQYF.

This clonotype was seen a handful of times. The chain joins TRBV28 to TRBJ2-3; TRBD1 matches 7 bases. The V gene end was trimmed by 6 bases and the J gene end by 2 bases; junction bases not matched to a gene: 11. Germline V gives CDR1 MDHEN, CDR2 SYDVKM. The CDR3 extends over 16 amino acids. The CDR3 DNA is TGTGCCAGCAGAACACAGAAGGGGGCCCTCACAGATACGCAGTATTTT. Its translation: CASRTQKGALTDTQYF.

The gene calls are TRBV6-5 and TRBJ2-1, with D uncertain. V was trimmed by 6 bases and J by 9 bases, leaving 18 bases between them. CDR1 and CDR2 (germline): MNHEY, SVGAGI. The CDR3 has 14 residues. Written as DNA, the CDR3 is TGTGCCAGCAGCTTGGTAGGGAAAAGGGTTGAGCAGTTCTTC. Its translation is CASSLVGKRVEQFF.

The table lists this clonotype with a few counts. The V gene is TRBV4-1, the J gene TRBJ1-1, with TRBD1 matching over 12 bases. In germline, CDR1 is MGHRA, CDR2 YSYEKL. The CDR3 is made up of 15 amino acids. V lost 3 bases, J lost 4 bases, and 3 bases stayed unmatched. CDR3 coding DNA: TGCGCCAGCAGCCAGGGACAGGGGGCGGTCACTGAAGCTTTCTTT. Residues: CASSQGQGAVTEAFF.

Comments on this clonotype: The junction differs from germline at one of its ends, possibly a read error. The V call is TRBV29-1, the J call TRBJ1-1; maybe TRBD1 (5 bases). CDR3 length: 12 amino acids. The germline V gene has CDR1 SQVTM and CDR2 ANQGSEA. CDR3 in DNA: TGCAGCGTTGATAGAGGGGAGACTGTAGCTTTCTTT. It codes for CSVDRGETVAFF.